This is a list of T cell receptor beta chains from one sample in a study of T cells after yellow fever vaccination. TCRdb reprocessed the 5' RACE reads with MiXCR, giving one entry per CDR3 protein. Of 250,000 or so distinct CDR3 sequences in the sample, about 7% were seen once. The starting material was CD4+ T cells sorted from PBMCs, obtained on the day of the yellow fever booster vaccination. All receptors derive from a man aged 25-45 years who received the YFV17D yellow fever vaccine. The CDR3 runs from the conserved cysteine through the conserved F or W. The D gene is left open where the match is weak. Size is stated for part of the rows, as once, few or many counts, or as a class when the clone is expanded.

>TRBJ2-5|TRBV7-2|NA|NA
CASSSKWFAGGQETQYF
TGTGCCAGCAGCTCAAAATGGTTTGCGGGTGGCCAAGAGACCCAGTACTTC
>TRBJ2-5|TRBV20-1|many|NA
CSAFGIQETQYF
TGCAGTGCTTTCGGCATCCAAGAGACCCAGTACTTC
>TRBJ2-2|TRBV28|NA|NA
CASSVGGSTGELFF
TGTGCCAGCAGTGTCGGGGGTAGTACCGGGGAGCTGTTTTTT
>TRBJ1-2|TRBV20-1|many|NA
CSASVQGTVGYTF
TGCAGTGCTAGTGTACAGGGAACGGTTGGCTACACCTTC
>TRBJ1-2|TRBV5-1|NA|NA
CASSFSQGEDGYTF
TGCGCCAGCAGCTTTTCACAGGGAGAGGATGGCTACACCTTC
>TRBJ2-1|TRBV10-1|many|TRBD2
CASSGLAANEQFF
TGCGCCAGCAGTGGTCTAGCGGCAAATGAGCAGTTCTTC
>TRBJ1-3|TRBV28|NA|TRBD1
CASKGTGQGNTIYF
TGTGCCAGCAAAGGGACAGGGCAAGGAAACACCATATATTTT
>TRBJ2-2|TRBV24-1|NA|NA
CATSGPVNTGELFF
TGTGCCACCAGTGGTCCAGTTAACACCGGGGAGCTGTTTTTT
>TRBJ2-5|TRBV10-1|few|TRBD2
CASSERRGGSATQYF
TGCGCCAGCAGTGAGAGGCGCGGCGGGAGTGCGACCCAGTACTTC
>TRBJ2-1|TRBV5-1|many|TRBD2
CASSLVAGVGNEQFF
TGCGCCAGCAGCTTGGTAGCGGGAGTTGGCAATGAGCAGTTCTTC
>TRBJ2-2|TRBV5-6|once|NA
CASSPGLLWELFF
TGTGCCAGCAGCCCCGGGCTCCTCTGGGAGCTGTTTTTT
>TRBJ2-3|TRBV19|few|TRBD2
CASSAEPSGRTDTQYF
TGTGCCAGTAGTGCCGAGCCTAGCGGGAGAACAGATACGCAGTATTTT
>TRBJ2-5|TRBV5-5|few|NA
CASSSRGVSGETQYF
TGTGCCAGCAGCAGCAGGGGGGTCAGCGGTGAGACCCAGTACTTC
>TRBJ2-3|TRBV2|NA|NA
CASSEVGGFADTQYF
TGTGCCAGCAGTGAAGTTGGAGGATTCGCAGATACGCAGTATTTT
>TRBJ2-5|TRBV5-1|many|TRBD1
CASSFSGGGETQYF
TGCGCCAGCAGCTTCTCAGGGGGCGGAGAGACCCAGTACTTC
>TRBJ2-1|TRBV6-2/TRBV6-3|few|TRBD1
CASSYSTSSKGQGVVYEQFF
TGTGCCAGCAGTTACTCGACCTCCTCCAAAGGACAGGGGGTGGTATATGAGCAGTTCTTC
>TRBJ2-1|TRBV11-2|many|NA
CASSPGPGAYNEQFF
TGTGCCAGCAGCCCCGGACCTGGGGCCTACAATGAGCAGTTCTTC
>TRBJ2-1|TRBV5-1|NA|NA
CASHQPGLDEQFF
TGCGCCAGCCACCAACCTGGACTCGATGAGCAGTTCTTC
>TRBJ2-5|TRBV11-2|many|NA
CASSLATVARETQYF
TGTGCCAGCAGCTTAGCGACCGTAGCGAGAGAGACCCAGTACTTC
>TRBJ2-3|TRBV29-1|many|NA
CSVEPTDTQYF
TGCAGCGTTGAGCCCACAGATACGCAGTATTTT
>TRBJ1-1|TRBV7-9|few|NA
CASIPDRWGTEAFF
TGTGCCAGCATCCCCGACCGTTGGGGCACTGAAGCTTTCTTT
>TRBJ2-3|TRBV21-1|many|NA
CASSKPRGCLSGTQYF
TGTGCCAGCAGCAAACCCCGGGGTTGTTTATCGGGTACGCAGTATTTT
>TRBJ2-1|TRBV12-3/TRBV12-4|NA|NA
CASTLLGSSYNEQFF
TGTGCCAGCACCTTACTGGGGAGCTCCTACAATGAGCAGTTCTTC
>TRBJ2-3|TRBV11-2|many|NA
CASSSEDLRTDTQYF
TGTGCCAGCAGCTCTGAGGATTTGAGGACAGATACGCAGTATTTT
>TRBJ1-6|TRBV11-2|many|NA
CASSLVLSALHF
TGTGCCAGCAGCTTAGTTTTGTCGGCCCTCCACTTT
>TRBJ2-7|TRBV20-1|NA|TRBD2
CSARAGGYEQYF
TGCAGTGCTAGAGCGGGGGGCTACGAGCAGTACTTC
>TRBJ1-2|TRBV28|NA|NA
CASSFKGVGYTF
TGTGCCAGCAGTTTTAAGGGGGTTGGCTACACCTTC